These 2 T cell receptor beta chains came from one sample sequenced in a study of blood T cells in healthy people across ages. It was with a sample-barcoded 5' primer and a J-beta primer mix that a second PCR of roughly 6 to 12 cycles was run. TCRdb reprocessed the 5' RACE reads via MiXCR and lists one record per CDR3 protein. The sample shows about 970,000 distinct CDR3 sequences, about 51% of them seen only once. Material for sequencing was blood. Receptors originate from a woman aged 55-69 years in good health.

This clonotype was picked up one time. This rearrangement joins TRBV20-1 to TRBJ2-4; TRBD1 aligns across 11 bases. The J call may be mistaken, given a closer DNA end match to TRBJ2-7. The CDR3 loop spans 15 amino acids. Germline CDR1 DFQATT, CDR2 SNEGSKA (reference sequence). Here the CDR3 reads CSAGPGQGASYEQYF. CDR3 nucleotides: TGCAGTGCTGGCCCTGGACAGGGGGCGTCCTACGAGCAGTACTTC.

In the case of this clonotype: A much larger clone is a single base away; this may be a read error. The rearrangement joins TRBV21-1 to TRBJ2-7. TRBV21-1 is an annotated pseudogene. The CDR3 covers 12 residues. The CDR3, as DNA: TGTGCCAGCAGCAAATATGGCCACGAGCAGTACTTC. This gives the protein CASSKYGHEQYF.